This T cell receptor beta chain was sequenced during a study of T cell repertoires in cytomegalovirus infection. Broader study findings: Ex vivo responses were dominated by HLA-C-restricted CMV-specific TCR beta clonotypes.

CDR1 MGHRA and CDR2 YSYEKL come from the germline V gene. This CDR3 is built from 17 residues. V lost 4 bases and J 0 bases, leaving 16 bases between the germline ends. This clonotype was seen a few times. Its target is not known. Each CDR3 protein gets one entry after TCRdb re-called the reads with MiXCR. The repertoire holds approximately 470,000 distinct CDR3 sequences, with approximately 42% as singletons. V and J are TRBV4-1 and TRBJ2-1; D is possibly TRBD2 (6 bases). The material sequenced was cultured PBMCs, taken from culture after CMV antigen stimulation. The receptor's source is a human donor in good health (CMV status not recorded). Some clones in this sample may be carry-over from other donors' samples. The CDR3 spells CASSRGTPVHSYNEQFF. The CDR3 coding sequence is TGCGCCAGCAGCCGCGGGACTCCAGTTCACTCCTACAATGAGCAGTTCTTC.